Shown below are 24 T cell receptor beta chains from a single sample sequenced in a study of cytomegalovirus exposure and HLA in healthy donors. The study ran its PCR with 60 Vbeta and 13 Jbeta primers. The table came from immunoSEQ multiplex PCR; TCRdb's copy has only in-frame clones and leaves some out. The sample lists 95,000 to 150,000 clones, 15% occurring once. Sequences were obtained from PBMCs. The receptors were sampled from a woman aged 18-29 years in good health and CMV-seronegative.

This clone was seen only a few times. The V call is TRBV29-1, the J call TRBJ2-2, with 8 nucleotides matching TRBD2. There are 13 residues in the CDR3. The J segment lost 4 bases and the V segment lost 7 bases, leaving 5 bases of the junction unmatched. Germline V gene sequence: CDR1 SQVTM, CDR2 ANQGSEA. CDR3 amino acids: CSGGGLATGELFF. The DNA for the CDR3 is TGCAGCGGCGGGGGGCTTGCCACCGGGGAGCTGTTTTTT.

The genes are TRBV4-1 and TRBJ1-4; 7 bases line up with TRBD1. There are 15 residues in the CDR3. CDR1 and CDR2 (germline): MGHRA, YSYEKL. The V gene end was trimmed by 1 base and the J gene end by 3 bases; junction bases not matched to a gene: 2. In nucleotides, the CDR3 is TGCGCCAGCAGCCAAGGACAGGGCTCTAATGAAAAACTGTTTTTT. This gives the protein CASSQGQGSNEKLFF.

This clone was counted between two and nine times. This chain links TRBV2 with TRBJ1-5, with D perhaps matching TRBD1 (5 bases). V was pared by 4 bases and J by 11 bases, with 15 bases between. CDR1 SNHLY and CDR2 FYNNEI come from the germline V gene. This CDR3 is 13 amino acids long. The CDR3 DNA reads TGTGCCAGCAGTGTGATAGGGGCCCGGGCCCAGCATTTT. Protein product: CASSVIGARAQHF.

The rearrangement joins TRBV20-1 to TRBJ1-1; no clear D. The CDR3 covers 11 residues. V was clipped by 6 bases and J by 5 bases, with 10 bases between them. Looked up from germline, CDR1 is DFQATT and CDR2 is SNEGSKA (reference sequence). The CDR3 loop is CSAFERTEAFF. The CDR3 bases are TGCAGTGCGTTCGAGCGAACTGAAGCTTTCTTT.

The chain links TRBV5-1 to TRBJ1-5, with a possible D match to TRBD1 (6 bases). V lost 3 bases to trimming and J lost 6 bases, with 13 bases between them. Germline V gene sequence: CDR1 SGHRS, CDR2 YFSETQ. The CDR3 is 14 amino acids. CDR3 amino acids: CASSSGKGGQPQHF. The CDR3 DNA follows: TGCGCCAGCAGCTCCGGGAAAGGGGGTCAGCCCCAGCATTTT.

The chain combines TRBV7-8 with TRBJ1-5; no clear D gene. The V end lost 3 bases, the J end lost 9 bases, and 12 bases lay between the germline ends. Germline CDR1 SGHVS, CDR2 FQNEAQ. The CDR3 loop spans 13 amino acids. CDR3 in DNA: TGTGCCAGCAGCTTTCAGCCCCGGGGGCCCCAGCATTTT. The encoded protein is CASSFQPRGPQHF.

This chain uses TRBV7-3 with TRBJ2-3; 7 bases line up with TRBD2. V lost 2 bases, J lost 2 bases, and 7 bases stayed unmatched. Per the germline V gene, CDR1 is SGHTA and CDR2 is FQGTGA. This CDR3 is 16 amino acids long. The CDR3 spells CASSLRPSGSTDTQYF. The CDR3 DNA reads TGTGCCAGCAGCTTACGGCCTAGCGGCTCCACAGATACGCAGTATTTT.

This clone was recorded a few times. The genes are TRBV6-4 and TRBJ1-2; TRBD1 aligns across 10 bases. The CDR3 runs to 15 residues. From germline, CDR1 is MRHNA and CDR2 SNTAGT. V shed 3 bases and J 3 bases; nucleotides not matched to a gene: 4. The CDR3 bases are TGTGCCAGCAGTGAAACAGGACAGGGGGACTATGGCTACACCTTC. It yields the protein CASSETGQGDYGYTF.

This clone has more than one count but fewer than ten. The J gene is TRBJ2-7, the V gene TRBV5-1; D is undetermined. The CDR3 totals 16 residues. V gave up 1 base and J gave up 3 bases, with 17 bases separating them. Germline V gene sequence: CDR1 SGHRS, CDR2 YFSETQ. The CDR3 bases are TGCGCCAGCAGCTTGCTCGTGACTTCACGAATCTACGAGCAGTACTTC. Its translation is CASSLLVTSRIYEQYF.

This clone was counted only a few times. This chain's CDR3 is CASSPFTGAGTGELFF. As DNA, the CDR3 is TGTGCCAGCTCACCATTTACAGGGGCCGGCACCGGGGAGCTGTTTTTT. The chain joins TRBV18 to TRBJ2-2, with 7 bases fitting TRBD1. The CDR3 totals 16 residues. Per the germline V gene, CDR1 is KGHSH and CDR2 is LQKENI. The V segment lost 2 bases and the J segment 4 bases; nucleotides outside the gene matches: 7.

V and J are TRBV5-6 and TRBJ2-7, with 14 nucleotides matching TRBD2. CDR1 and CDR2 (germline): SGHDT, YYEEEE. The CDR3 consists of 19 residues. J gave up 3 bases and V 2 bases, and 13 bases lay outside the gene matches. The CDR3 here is CASSFGATSGRGGYYEQYF. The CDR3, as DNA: TGTGCCAGCAGCTTTGGTGCGACTAGCGGGAGGGGTGGTTACTACGAGCAGTACTTC.

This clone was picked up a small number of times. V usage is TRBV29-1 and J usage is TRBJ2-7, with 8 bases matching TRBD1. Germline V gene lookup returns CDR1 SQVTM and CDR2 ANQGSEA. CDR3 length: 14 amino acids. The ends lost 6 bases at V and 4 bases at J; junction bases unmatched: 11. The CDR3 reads CSVTSPGQEYEQYF. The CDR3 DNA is TGCAGCGTAACCTCACCGGGACAGGAGTACGAGCAGTACTTC.

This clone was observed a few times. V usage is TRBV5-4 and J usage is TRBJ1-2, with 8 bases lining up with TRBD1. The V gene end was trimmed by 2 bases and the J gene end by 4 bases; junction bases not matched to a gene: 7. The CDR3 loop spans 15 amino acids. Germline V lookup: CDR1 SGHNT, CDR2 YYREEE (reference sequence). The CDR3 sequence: CASSFPGGSSYGYTF. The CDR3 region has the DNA TGTGCCAGCAGCTTTCCAGGGGGCTCTAGCTATGGCTACACCTTC.

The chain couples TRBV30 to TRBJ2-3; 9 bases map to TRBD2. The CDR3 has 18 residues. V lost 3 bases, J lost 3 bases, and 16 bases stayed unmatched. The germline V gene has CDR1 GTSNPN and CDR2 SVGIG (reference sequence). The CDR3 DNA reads TGTGCCTGGAGCCCATCAATCCTAGGCGGGGGGGGTACAGATACGCAGTATTTT. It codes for CAWSPSILGGGGTDTQYF.

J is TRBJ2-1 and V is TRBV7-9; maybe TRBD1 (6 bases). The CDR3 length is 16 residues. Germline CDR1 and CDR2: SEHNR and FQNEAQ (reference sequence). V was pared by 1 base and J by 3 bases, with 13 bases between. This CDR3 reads CASSLGSAGVYNEQFF. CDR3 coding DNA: TGTGCCAGCAGCTTAGGATCGGCAGGGGTCTACAATGAGCAGTTCTTC.

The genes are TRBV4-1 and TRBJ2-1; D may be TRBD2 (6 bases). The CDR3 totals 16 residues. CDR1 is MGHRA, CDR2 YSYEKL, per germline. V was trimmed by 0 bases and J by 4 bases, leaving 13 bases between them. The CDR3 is CASSQDGGRVYNEQFF. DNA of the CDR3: TGCGCCAGCAGCCAAGACGGGGGAAGGGTATACAATGAGCAGTTCTTC.

The CDR3 protein is CASSPMNSGANVLTF. The DNA of the CDR3 is TGTGCCAGCAGCCCTATGAACTCTGGGGCCAACGTCCTGACTTTC. The genes are TRBV5-4 and TRBJ2-6; D not certain. CDR3 length: 15 amino acids. Trimming removed 4 bases from V and 0 bases from J, with 8 bases in between. From germline, CDR1 is SGHNT and CDR2 YYREEE (reference sequence).

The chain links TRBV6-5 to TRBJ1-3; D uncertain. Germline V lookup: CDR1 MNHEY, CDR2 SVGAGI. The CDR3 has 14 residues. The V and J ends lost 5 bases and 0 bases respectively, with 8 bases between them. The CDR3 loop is CASSRSGSGNTIYF. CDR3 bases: TGTGCCAGCAGTAGGTCAGGCTCTGGAAACACCATATATTTT.

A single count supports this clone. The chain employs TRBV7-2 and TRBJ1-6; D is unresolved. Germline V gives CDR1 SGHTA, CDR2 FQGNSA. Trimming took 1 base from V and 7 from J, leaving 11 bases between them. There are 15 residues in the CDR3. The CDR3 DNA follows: TGTGCCAGCAGCTTAGGAGGGAATGTCAATTCACCCCTCCACTTT. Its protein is CASSLGGNVNSPLHF.

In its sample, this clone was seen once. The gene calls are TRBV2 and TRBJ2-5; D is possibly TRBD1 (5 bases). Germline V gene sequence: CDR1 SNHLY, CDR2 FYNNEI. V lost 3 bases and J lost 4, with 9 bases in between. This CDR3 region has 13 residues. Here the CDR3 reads CASSEVGAETQYF. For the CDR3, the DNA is TGTGCCAGCAGTGAGGTAGGGGCAGAGACCCAGTACTTC.

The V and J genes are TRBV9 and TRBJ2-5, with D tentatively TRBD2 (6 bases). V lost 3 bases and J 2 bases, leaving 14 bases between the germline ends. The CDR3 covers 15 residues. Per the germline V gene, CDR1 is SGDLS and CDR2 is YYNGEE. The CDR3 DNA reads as TGTGCCAGCAGCGGATCCGGGACTTTGCAAGAGACCCAGTACTTC. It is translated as CASSGSGTLQETQYF.

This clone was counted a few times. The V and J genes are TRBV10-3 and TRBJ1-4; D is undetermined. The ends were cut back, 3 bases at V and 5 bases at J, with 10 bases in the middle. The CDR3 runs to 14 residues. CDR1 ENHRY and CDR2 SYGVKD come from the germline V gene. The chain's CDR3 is CAISEDKPNEKLFF. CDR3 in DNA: TGTGCCATCAGTGAAGACAAACCCAATGAAAAACTGTTTTTT.

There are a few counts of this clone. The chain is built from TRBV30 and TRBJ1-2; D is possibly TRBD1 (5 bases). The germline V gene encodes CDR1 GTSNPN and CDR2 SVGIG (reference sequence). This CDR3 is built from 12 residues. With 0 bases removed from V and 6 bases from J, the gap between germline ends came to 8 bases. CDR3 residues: CAWSVGGNGYTF. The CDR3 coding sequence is TGTGCCTGGAGTGTGGGGGGAAATGGCTACACCTTC.

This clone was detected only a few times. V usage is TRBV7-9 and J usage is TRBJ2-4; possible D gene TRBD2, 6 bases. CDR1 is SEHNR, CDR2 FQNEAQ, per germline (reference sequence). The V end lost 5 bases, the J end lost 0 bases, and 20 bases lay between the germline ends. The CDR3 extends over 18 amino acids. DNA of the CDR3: TGTGCCAGCAGCGTGGGACTCGGTGTCCCGCTAGCCAAAAACATTCAGTACTTC. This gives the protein CASSVGLGVPLAKNIQYF.